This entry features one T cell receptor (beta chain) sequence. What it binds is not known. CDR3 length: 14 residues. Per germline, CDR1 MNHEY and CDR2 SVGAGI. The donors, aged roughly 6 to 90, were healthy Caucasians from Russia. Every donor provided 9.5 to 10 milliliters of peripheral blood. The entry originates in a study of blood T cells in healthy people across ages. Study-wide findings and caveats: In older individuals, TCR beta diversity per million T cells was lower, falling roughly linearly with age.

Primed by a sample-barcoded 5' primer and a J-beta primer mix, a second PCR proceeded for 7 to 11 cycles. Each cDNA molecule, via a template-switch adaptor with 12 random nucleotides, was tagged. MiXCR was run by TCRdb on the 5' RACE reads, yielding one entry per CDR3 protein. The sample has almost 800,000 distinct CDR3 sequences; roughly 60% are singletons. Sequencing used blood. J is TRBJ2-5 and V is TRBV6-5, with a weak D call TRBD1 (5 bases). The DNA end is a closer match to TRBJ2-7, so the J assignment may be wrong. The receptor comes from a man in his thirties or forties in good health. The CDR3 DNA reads TGTGCCAGCAGCCTCAAAGGGGTGCTCTACGAGCAGTACTTC. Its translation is CASSLKGVLYEQYF.